This T cell receptor (beta chain) was retrieved from a study of regulatory T cells in long-lasting Graves disease. Arm-PCR of CDR3 regions with iRepertoire HTBI primers generated TCR beta libraries. TCRdb re-derived calls from the multiplex PCR reads in MiXCR, one entry per CDR3 protein. Altogether under 700,000 distinct CDR3 sequences are present, roughly 16% being singletons, with the ten largest covering about 25%. The time point: newly diagnosed GD, antithyroid drugs for less than 3 months. Generation of the TCR library employed RNA extracted from PBMCs. Overall study findings and caveats: Peripheral blood alone, not thyroid tissue, underwent study. Favored gene segments in persistent disease were TRBV28, TRBJ1-2 and TRBJ2-5. Small sample size may have lowered accuracy.

Remarks on this clonotype: Its antigen is still unknown.

CDR1 is SGHRS and CDR2 is YFSETQ in the germline V gene. The junction had 4 bases not matched to a gene; V was cut back by 2 bases and J by 4 bases. The CDR3 has 14 residues. This sample was shared with a second study, whose subject was T cells in Graves' hyperthyroidism and ophthalmopathy. Turning to that study: Onset of ophthalmopathy came a median about 6.5 months after the model predicted it.

This sample comprised peripheral blood mononuclear cells (PBMCs), obtained at new diagnosis, from a patient treated with antithyroid drugs. The source of this sequence is a woman aged 35-65 years with Graves disease. This chain links TRBV5-1 with TRBJ2-7, with 9 bases lining up with TRBD2. The chain's CDR3 is CASSFSGGQYEQYF. The CDR3 bases are TGCGCCAGCAGCTTTAGCGGGGGACAATACGAGCAGTACTTC.